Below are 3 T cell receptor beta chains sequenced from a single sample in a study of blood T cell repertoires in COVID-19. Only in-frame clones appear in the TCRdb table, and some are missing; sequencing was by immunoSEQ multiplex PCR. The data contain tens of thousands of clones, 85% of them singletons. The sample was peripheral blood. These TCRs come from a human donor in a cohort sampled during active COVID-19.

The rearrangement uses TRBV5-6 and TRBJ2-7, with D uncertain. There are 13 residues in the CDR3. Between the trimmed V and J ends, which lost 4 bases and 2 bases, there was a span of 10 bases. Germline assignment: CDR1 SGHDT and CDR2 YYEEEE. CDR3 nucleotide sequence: TGTGCCAGCAGCCGAAGGCTAGCCTACGAGCAGTACTTC. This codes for CASSRRLAYEQYF.

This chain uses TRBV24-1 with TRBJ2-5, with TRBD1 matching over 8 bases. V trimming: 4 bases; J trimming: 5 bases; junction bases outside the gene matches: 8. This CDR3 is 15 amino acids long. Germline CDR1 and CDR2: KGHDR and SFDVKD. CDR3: CATSEPTGARETQYF. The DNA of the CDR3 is TGTGCCACCAGTGAACCGACAGGGGCCAGGGAGACCCAGTACTTC.

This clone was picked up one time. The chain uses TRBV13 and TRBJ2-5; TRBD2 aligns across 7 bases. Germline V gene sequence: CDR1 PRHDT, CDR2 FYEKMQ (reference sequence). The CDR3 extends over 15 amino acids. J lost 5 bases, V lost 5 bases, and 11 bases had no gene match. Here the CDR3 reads CASSRGGGGMETQYF. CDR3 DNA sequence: TGTGCCAGCAGCCGAGGTGGGGGAGGGATGGAGACCCAGTACTTC.